The sequence of this TCR beta chain was determined in a study of blood T cell repertoires in COVID-19. Trimming removed 6 bases from V and 10 bases from J, with 19 bases in between. The CDR3 spans 15 residues. Germline V gene lookup returns CDR1 SNHLY and CDR2 FYNNEI. Profiled with immunoSEQ multiplex PCR; TCRdb holds only in-frame clones, not every one. This sample carries 120,000 to 150,000 clones, almost 90% of them seen once, and the ten largest clones take about 11%. The rearrangement uses TRBV2 and TRBJ1-6; tentative D call: TRBD1 (6 bases). The TCR sequence derives from a man between 45 and 60 years old with active or convalescent COVID-19. The sequenced sample consisted of peripheral blood. CDR3 sequence reads: CASRGAGSMGSPLHF. The CDR3 DNA reads TGTGCCAGCAGGGGGGCAGGGTCGATGGGATCACCCCTCCACTTT. Full variable domain (remainder filled in from reference TRBV2 and TRBJ1-6): EPEVTQTPSHQVTQMGQEVILRCVPISNHLYFYWYRQILGQKVEFLVSFYNNEISEKSEIFDDQFSVERPDGSNFTLKIRSTKLEDSAMYFCASRGAGSMGSPLHFGNGTRLTVT.